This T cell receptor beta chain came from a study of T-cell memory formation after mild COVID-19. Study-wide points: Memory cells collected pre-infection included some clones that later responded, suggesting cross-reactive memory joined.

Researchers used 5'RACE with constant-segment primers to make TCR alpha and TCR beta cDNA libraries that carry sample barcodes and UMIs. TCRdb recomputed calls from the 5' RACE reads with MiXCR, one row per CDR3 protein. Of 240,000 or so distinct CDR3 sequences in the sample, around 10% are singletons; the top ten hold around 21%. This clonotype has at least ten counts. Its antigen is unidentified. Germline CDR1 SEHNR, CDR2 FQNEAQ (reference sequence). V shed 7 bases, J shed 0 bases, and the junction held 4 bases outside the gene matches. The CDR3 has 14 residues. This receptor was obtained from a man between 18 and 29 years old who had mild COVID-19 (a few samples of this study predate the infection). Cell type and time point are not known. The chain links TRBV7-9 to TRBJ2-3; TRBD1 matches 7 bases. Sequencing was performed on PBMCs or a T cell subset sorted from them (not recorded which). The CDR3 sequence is CASTRQGSTDTQYF. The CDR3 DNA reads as TGTGCCAGCACCCGACAGGGAAGCACAGATACGCAGTATTTT.